The source of this T cell receptor beta chain is a study of blood T cell repertoires in COVID-19. The overall study: Acute-phase and convalescent COVID-19 samples originated in the United States, Italy and Spain. Sources were T cells, B-cell-depleted T cells, or PBMCs; the material itself was cDNA or gDNA.

Details on this clone: The junction departs from germline at one end; a sequencing error may be responsible.

There are 17 residues in the CDR3. The V gene's germline CDR1 is PRHDT and CDR2 FYEKMQ (reference sequence). Original analysis: Amplification with reference gene primers provided the estimates of nucleated cell counts. Sequencing used immunoSEQ multiplex PCR; TCRdb keeps in-frame clones, though not all of them. V and J calls and clone size are those listed in that table; D and trimming were worked out from the DNA. This sample yields roughly 190,000 clones, of which around 83% are seen a single time; approximately 6.5% belongs to the top ten. Material for sequencing was peripheral blood. The V gene is TRBV13, the J gene TRBJ1-1; no firm D call. The TCR originated in a woman of 80 years or more in a cohort sampled during active or convalescent COVID-19. The CDR3 sequence is CASSLGLGMRLNPEAFF. CDR3 nucleotides: TGTGCCAGCAGCTTAGGCCTAGGAATGAGGTTGAACCCTGAAGCTTTCTTT.